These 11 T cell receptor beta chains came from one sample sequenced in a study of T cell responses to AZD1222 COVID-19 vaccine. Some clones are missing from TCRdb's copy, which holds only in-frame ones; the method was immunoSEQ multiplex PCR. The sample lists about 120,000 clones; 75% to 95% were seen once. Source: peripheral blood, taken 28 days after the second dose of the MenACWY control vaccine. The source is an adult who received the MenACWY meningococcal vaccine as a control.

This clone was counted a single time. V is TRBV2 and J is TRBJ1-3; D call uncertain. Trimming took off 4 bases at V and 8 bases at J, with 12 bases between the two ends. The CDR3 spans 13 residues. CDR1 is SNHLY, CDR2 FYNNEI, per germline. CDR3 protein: CASSVSTRDTIYF. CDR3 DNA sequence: TGTGCCAGCAGTGTCTCCACGCGAGACACCATATATTTT.

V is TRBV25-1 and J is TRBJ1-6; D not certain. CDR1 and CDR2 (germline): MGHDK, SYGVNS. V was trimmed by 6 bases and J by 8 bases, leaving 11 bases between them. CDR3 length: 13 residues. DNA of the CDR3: TGTGCCAGCAGGCACCCGGGAGATTCACCCCTCCACTTT. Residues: CASRHPGDSPLHF.

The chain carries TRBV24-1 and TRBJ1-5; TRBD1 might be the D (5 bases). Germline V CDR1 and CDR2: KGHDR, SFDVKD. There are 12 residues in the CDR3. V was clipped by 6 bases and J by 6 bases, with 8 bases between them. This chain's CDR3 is CATSQGVQPQHF. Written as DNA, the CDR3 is TGTGCCACCAGTCAGGGCGTTCAGCCCCAGCATTTT.

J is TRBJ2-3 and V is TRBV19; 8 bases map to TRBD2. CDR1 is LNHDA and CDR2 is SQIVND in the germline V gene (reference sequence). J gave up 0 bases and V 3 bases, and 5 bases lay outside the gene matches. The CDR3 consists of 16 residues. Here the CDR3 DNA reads TGTGCCAGTAGTATCGATAGCGGGGCTAGCACAGATACGCAGTATTTT. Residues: CASSIDSGASTDTQYF. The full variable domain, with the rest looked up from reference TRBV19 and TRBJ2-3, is DGGITQSPKYLFRKEGQNVTLSCEQNLNHDAMYWYRQDPGQGLRLIYYSQIVNDFQKGDIAEGYSVSREKKESFPLTVTSAQKNPTAFYLCASSIDSGASTDTQYFGPGTRLTVL.

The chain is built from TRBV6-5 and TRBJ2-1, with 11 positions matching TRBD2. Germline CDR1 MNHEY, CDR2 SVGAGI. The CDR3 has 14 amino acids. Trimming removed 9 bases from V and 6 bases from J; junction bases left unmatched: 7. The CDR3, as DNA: TGTGCCAGTTCCCTAGCGGGAGGAGGCAATGAGCAGTTCTTC. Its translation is CASSLAGGGNEQFF.

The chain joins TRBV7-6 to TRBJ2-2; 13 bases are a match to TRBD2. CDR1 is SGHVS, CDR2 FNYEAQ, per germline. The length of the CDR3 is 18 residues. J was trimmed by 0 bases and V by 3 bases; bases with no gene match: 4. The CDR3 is CASSFSTSGGSNTGELFF. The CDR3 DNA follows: TGTGCCAGCAGCTTTTCGACTAGCGGGGGGTCGAACACCGGGGAGCTGTTTTTT. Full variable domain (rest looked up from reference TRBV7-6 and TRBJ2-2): GAGVSQSPRYKVTKRGQDVALRCDPISGHVSLYWYRQALGQGPEFLTYFNYEAQQDKSGLPNDRFSAERPEGSISTLTIQRTEQRDSAMYRCASSFSTSGGSNTGELFFGEGSRLTVL.

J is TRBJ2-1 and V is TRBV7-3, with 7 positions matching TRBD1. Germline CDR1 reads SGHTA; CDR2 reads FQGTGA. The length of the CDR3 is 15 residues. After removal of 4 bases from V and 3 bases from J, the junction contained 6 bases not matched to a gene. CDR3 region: CASSSRQGVYNEQFF. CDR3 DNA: TGTGCCAGCAGCTCCCGCCAGGGGGTCTACAATGAGCAGTTCTTC.

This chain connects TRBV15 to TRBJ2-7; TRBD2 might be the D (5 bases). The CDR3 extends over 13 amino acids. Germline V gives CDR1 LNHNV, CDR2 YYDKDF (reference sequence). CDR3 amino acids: CATSREGMGEQYV. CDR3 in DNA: TGTGCCACCAGCCGAGAGGGAATGGGCGAGCAGTACGTC.

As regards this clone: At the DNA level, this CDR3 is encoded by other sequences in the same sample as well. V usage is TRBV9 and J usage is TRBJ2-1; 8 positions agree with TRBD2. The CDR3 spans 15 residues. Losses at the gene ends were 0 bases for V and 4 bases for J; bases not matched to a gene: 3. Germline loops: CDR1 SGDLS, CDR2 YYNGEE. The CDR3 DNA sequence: TGTGCCAGCAGCGTAGGAGCGGGAGCGTACAATGAGCAGTTCTTC. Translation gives CASSVGAGAYNEQFF.

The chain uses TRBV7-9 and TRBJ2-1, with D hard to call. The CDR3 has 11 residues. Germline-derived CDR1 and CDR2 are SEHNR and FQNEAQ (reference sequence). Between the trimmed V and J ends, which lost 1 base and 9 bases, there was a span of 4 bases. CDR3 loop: CASSLVGEQFF. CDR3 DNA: TGTGCCAGCAGCTTAGTGGGTGAGCAGTTCTTC.

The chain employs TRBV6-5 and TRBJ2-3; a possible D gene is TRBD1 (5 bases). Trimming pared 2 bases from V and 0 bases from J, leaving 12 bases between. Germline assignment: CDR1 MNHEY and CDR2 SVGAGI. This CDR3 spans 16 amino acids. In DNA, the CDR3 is TGTGCCAGCAGTTACCAGGGTACCACTAGCACAGATACGCAGTATTTT. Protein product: CASSYQGTTSTDTQYF.